These 3 T cell receptor beta chains were sequenced from one sample in a study of identical twins. TCRdb processed the 5' RACE reads anew with MiXCR; each CDR3 protein has one entry. The sample lists 400,000 to 500,000 distinct CDR3 sequences, 18% occurring once. Material: naive T cells sorted from blood. Receptor source: a man aged 45 to 65 in good health.

The V and J genes are TRBV4-2 and TRBJ2-7; 7 bases line up with TRBD1. This CDR3 is 16 amino acids long. The trim removed 2 bases at V and 0 bases at J, leaving 7 bases unmatched. The germline gives CDR1 LGHNA, CDR2 YNFKEQ. CDR3 nucleotides: TGTGCCAGCAGCCAACTTGGGACAGATTACTCCTACGAGCAGTACTTC. It codes for CASSQLGTDYSYEQYF.

The chain couples TRBV12-3 or TRBV12-4 to TRBJ2-2, with TRBD2 matching 9 bases. The junction had 15 bases not matched to a gene; V was cut back by 7 bases and J by 3 bases. The CDR3 is 18 residues long. In DNA, the CDR3 is TGTGCCAGCAACCTGGGCCGGGGGCTAGCGGGGTACACCGGGGAGCTGTTTTTT. It encodes CASNLGRGLAGYTGELFF.

This clonotype showed up just a few times. The CDR3 region has the DNA TGTGCCATCAGTGAGACGGGGGCACTGAACACTGAAGCTTTCTTT. It specifies CAISETGALNTEAFF. The V and J genes are TRBV10-3 and TRBJ1-1, with D possibly matching TRBD1 (6 bases). The CDR3 runs to 15 residues. V was trimmed by 2 bases and J by 0 bases, leaving 10 bases between them. Germline V CDR1 and CDR2: ENHRY, SYGVKD.